The present entry profiles one T cell receptor beta chain with its context. Its antigen is unknown. Amplification used 60 Vbeta primers and 13 Jbeta primers. Using immunoSEQ multiplex PCR, the repertoire was profiled, and TCRdb retains in-frame clones only, with some absent. The data contain around 60,000 clones, over 60% of them seen just once; the ten biggest clones take up nearly 25%. The entry originates in a study of cytomegalovirus exposure and HLA in healthy donors. Study conclusions and caveats: The study flagged approximately 180 TCR beta chains as cytomegalovirus-associated.

This sequence was found in a man in his forties or fifties in good health and CMV-seropositive. Material: PBMCs.

The CDR3 DNA sequence: TGTGCCAGCAGTTACTCGAATGCGCAGGGCGAGCAGTACTTC. As protein: CASSYSNAQGEQYF. This chain joins TRBV6-6 and TRBJ2-7; TRBD1 might be the D (5 bases). The CDR3 covers 14 residues. Trimming removed 0 bases at V and 6 bases at J, with 12 bases between. Germline assignment: CDR1 MNHNY and CDR2 SVGAGI (reference sequence).